Below, one TCR beta chain is given with its context. Its target is unknown. Together with a sample-barcoded 5' primer, a J-beta primer mix was included in a second PCR lasting roughly 7 to 11 cycles. Each cDNA molecule carried a tag from a template-switch adaptor that contained 12 random nucleotides. In TCRdb, the 5' RACE reads were re-called with MiXCR into one record per CDR3 protein. Here the sample spans about 280,000 distinct CDR3 sequences, roughly 26% being singletons. This sample was included in a study of blood T cells in healthy people across ages. The CDR3 spans 13 residues. The germline V gene has CDR1 SQVTM and CDR2 ANQGSEA. Trimming took off 7 bases at V and 3 bases at J, with 15 bases between the two ends. Study results and caveats: It was held that diversity estimates obtained from one million T cells represented underestimates.

Total RNA was extracted at no less than 5 micrograms per sample. The chain joins TRBV29-1 to TRBJ1-2; D is possibly TRBD1 (6 bases). The TCR comes from a woman in her 70s in good health. The sample comprised blood. The CDR3 spells CSAGARGDYGYTF. CDR3 DNA sequence: TGCAGCGCTGGGGCCAGGGGTGACTATGGCTACACCTTC.